Presented here are 20 T cell receptor beta chains from one specimen sequenced in a study of radiation and T cells in renal cell carcinoma. Time point in this sample: baseline pretreatment blood. Treatment here: 15 Gy SBRT to primary tumor, nephrectomy 4 weeks later. TCRdb's table, derived via immunoSEQ multiplex PCR, lists solely in-frame clones and lacks some. The sample yields just over 95,000 clones, around nine tenths seen once. Sequencing used blood, obtained from a patient whose treatment included radiotherapy and nephrectomy. The source is a man in his fifties with renal cell carcinoma.

The chain couples TRBV5-5 to TRBJ2-5; D gene unclear. V lost 1 base, J lost 9 bases, and 19 bases lay in between. The CDR3 consists of 15 residues. Germline loops: CDR1 SGHKS, CDR2 YYEKEE (reference sequence). Written as DNA, the CDR3 is TGTGCCAGCAGCTTGTACCTCGGTCAAAGTATGGCCCAGTACTTC. Its protein is CASSLYLGQSMAQYF.

This clone occurred once. The chain combines TRBV7-2 with TRBJ1-1, with 7 positions matching TRBD1. Per germline, CDR1 SGHTA and CDR2 FQGNSA. The CDR3 has 14 residues. Losses at the gene ends were 5 bases for V and 1 base for J; bases not matched to a gene: 4. CDR3 in DNA: TGTGCCAGCAGCCCGTGGACAGGGAACACTGAAGCTTTCTTT. Translation gives CASSPWTGNTEAFF.

The J gene is TRBJ2-7, the V gene TRBV6-5; the D gene could be TRBD1 or TRBD2 (5 bases each). This CDR3 is built from 15 residues. Trimming removed 2 bases at V and 4 bases at J, with 15 bases between. Germline lookup yields CDR1 MNHEY and CDR2 SVGAGI. The CDR3 nucleotides read TGTGCCAGCAGTTACGGTGGGACCCCTCCTTACGAGCAGTACTTC. This codes for CASSYGGTPPYEQYF.

V is TRBV9 and J is TRBJ2-7; tentatively, D is TRBD1 (6 bases). The CDR3 runs 16 residues. Germline values: CDR1 SGDLS, CDR2 YYNGEE. V dropped 4 bases and J dropped 2 bases, with 19 bases sitting between them. Here the CDR3 DNA reads TGTGCCAGCAGCCCAAAGGGACACGGTGGGGCCTACGAGCAGTACTTC. Its translation is CASSPKGHGGAYEQYF.

The chain uses TRBV5-6 and TRBJ2-3; the D gene could be TRBD1 or TRBD2 (5 bases each). Trimming removed 2 bases from V and 3 bases from J, with 10 bases in between. This CDR3 has 14 amino acids. Germline V gene data show CDR1 as SGHDT and CDR2 as YYEEEE. The CDR3 here is CASSLRDGTDTQYF. The CDR3 DNA sequence: TGTGCCAGCAGCTTACGGGACGGAACAGATACGCAGTATTTT.

The genes are TRBV7-9 and TRBJ2-1; D remains ambiguous. V was clipped by 1 base and J by 10 bases, with 8 bases between them. The CDR3 is 12 residues long. Germline CDR1 SEHNR, CDR2 FQNEAQ (reference sequence). CDR3: CASSLVLGEQFF. The CDR3 bases are TGTGCCAGCAGCTTAGTATTGGGCGAGCAGTTCTTC.

This clone was seen a single time. One end of the junction does not line up with germline, which may come from a read error. The chain is built from TRBV20-1 and TRBJ2-7; 7 bases fit TRBD1. This CDR3 has 10 residues. Per the germline V gene, CDR1 is DFQATT and CDR2 is SNEGSKA (reference sequence). The CDR3 reads CSARTGTPDF. For the CDR3, the DNA is TGCAGTGCTAGGACAGGGACCCCCGACTTC.

The chain couples TRBV9 to TRBJ1-2; D perhaps matches TRBD1 (6 bases). Germline CDR1 SGDLS, CDR2 YYNGEE. V shed 7 bases and J shed 4 bases, with 20 bases lying between them. The CDR3 covers 15 residues. CDR3 nucleotide sequence: TGTGCCAGCCACGGGGGGGGCAGCGGAACCTATGGCTACACCTTC. Its translation is CASHGGGSGTYGYTF.

The chain uses TRBV4-1 and TRBJ2-7, with TRBD1 matching 7 bases. The length of the CDR3 is 15 residues. CDR1 is MGHRA, CDR2 YSYEKL, per germline. The junction had 7 bases not matched to a gene; V was cut back by 1 base and J by 4 bases. The CDR3 spells CASSQGQGPLYEQYF. In DNA, the CDR3 is TGCGCCAGCAGCCAAGGACAGGGCCCCTTATACGAGCAGTACTTC.

This chain joins TRBV7-2 and TRBJ1-4, with D possibly being TRBD1 (6 bases). This CDR3 has 15 residues. The ends were cut back, 4 bases at V and 3 bases at J, with 12 bases in the middle. Looked up from germline, CDR1 is SGHTA and CDR2 is FQGNSA. This CDR3 reads CASSYQTGPNEKLFF. The CDR3 DNA reads as TGTGCCAGCAGCTACCAGACAGGACCTAATGAAAAACTGTTTTTT.

A few counts support this clone. This chain links TRBV2 with TRBJ1-4; TRBD1 agrees at 11 bases. The trim removed 10 bases at V and 3 bases at J, leaving 4 bases unmatched. Per germline, CDR1 SNHLY and CDR2 FYNNEI. The CDR3 is 14 residues long. This CDR3 is CATGQGASNEKLFF. The CDR3 DNA is TGTGCCACAGGACAGGGGGCCTCTAATGAAAAACTGTTTTTT.

The chain uses TRBV27 and TRBJ2-1, with a weak D call TRBD2 (5 bases). Germline assignment: CDR1 MNHEY and CDR2 SMNVEV (reference sequence). The CDR3 contains 15 residues. Deletions cut 2 bases from V and 0 bases from J, with 8 bases between. The CDR3 sequence: CASSLEGSSYNEQFF. The DNA for the CDR3 is TGTGCCAGCAGTTTAGAGGGAAGCTCCTACAATGAGCAGTTCTTC.

This chain uses TRBV30 with TRBJ2-1; weak D call: TRBD1 (6 bases). Germline values: CDR1 GTSNPN, CDR2 SVGIG (reference sequence). V shed 1 base and J shed 3 bases, with 13 bases lying between them. The CDR3 covers 15 residues. This CDR3 reads CAWSEGTSDYNEQFF. CDR3 coding DNA: TGTGCCTGGAGTGAGGGGACATCGGACTACAATGAGCAGTTCTTC. Complete variable domain (other parts from reference TRBV30 and TRBJ2-1): SQTIHQWPATLVQPVGSPLSLECTVEGTSNPNLYWYRQAAGRGLQLLFYSVGIGQISSEVPQNLSASRPQDRQFILSSKKLLLSDSGFYLCAWSEGTSDYNEQFFGPGTRLTVL.

V gene TRBV5-1 combines with J gene TRBJ1-3; 7 bases are shared with TRBD1. CDR3 length: 14 residues. The V and J ends lost 4 bases and 2 bases, in that order; junction bases with no gene match: 3. Germline-derived CDR1 and CDR2 are SGHRS and YFSETQ. CDR3 coding DNA: TGCGCCAGCAGCCCGGGACAGACTGGAAACACCATATATTTT. This gives the protein CASSPGQTGNTIYF.

The chain employs TRBV6-1 and TRBJ1-2, with 10 nucleotides matching TRBD1. V lost 7 bases and J lost 7; bases outside the gene matches: 9. This CDR3 has 14 amino acids. Germline V gives CDR1 MNHNS, CDR2 SASEGT. In DNA, the CDR3 is TGTGCCAGCATCCTGGACAGGGGGTGGTCTGGCTACACCTTC. Translation: CASILDRGWSGYTF.

This chain links TRBV6-1 with TRBJ1-3; no clear D. CDR1 is MNHNS, CDR2 SASEGT, per germline. Trimming stripped 7 bases from V and 0 bases from J, with 13 bases between. This CDR3 has 15 amino acids. The CDR3 reads CASNLDRGSGNTIYF. CDR3 DNA sequence: TGTGCCAGCAATCTGGACCGAGGCTCTGGAAACACCATATATTTT.

The chain is built from TRBV7-2 and TRBJ1-1; 10 bases agree with TRBD1. With V trimmed by 4 bases and J by 3 bases, 8 bases remained unmatched. CDR1 is SGHTA, CDR2 FQGNSA, per germline. CDR3 length: 16 residues. CDR3 residues: CASSSGVGQGYTEAFF. The CDR3 DNA follows: TGTGCCAGCAGCTCAGGGGTGGGACAGGGGTACACTGAAGCTTTCTTT.

This clone was seen a handful of times. CDR3 bases: TGTGCCAGCAGCCCTGACAGGGGCACAGATACGCAGTATTTT. It yields the protein CASSPDRGTDTQYF. V usage is TRBV7-3 and J usage is TRBJ2-3; TRBD1 aligns across 7 bases. V shed 5 bases and J 1 base; nucleotides not matched to a gene: 3. This CDR3 contains 14 residues. The germline V gene encodes CDR1 SGHTA and CDR2 FQGTGA.

The rearrangement uses TRBV5-1 and TRBJ2-3; no clear D gene. Germline CDR1 and CDR2: SGHRS and YFSETQ. CDR3 length: 18 amino acids. V was clipped by 4 bases and J by 4 bases, with 25 bases between them. The CDR3 DNA is TGCGCCAGCAGCAGGGAACTGGCCTCCTCCTCCTCCTCAGATACGCAGTATTTT. This gives the protein CASSRELASSSSSDTQYF. The full variable domain, in which reference TRBV5-1 and TRBJ2-3 provide the parts outside the CDR3, is KAGVTQTPRYLIKTRGQQVTLSCSPISGHRSVSWYQQTPGQGLQFLFEYFSETQRNKGNFPGRFSGRQFSNSRSEMNVSTLELGDSALYLCASSRELASSSSSDTQYFGPGTRLTVL.

The chain uses TRBV19 and TRBJ1-2; 9 bases align to TRBD1. V was pared by 6 bases and J by 3 bases, with 14 bases of the junction left unmatched. This CDR3 is 17 amino acids long. CDR1 LNHDA and CDR2 SQIVND come from the germline V gene (reference sequence). CDR3 nucleotide sequence: TGTGCCAGTAGGGGGACAGGGTCAAGTATCGGTGACTATGGCTACACCTTC. It specifies CASRGTGSSIGDYGYTF.